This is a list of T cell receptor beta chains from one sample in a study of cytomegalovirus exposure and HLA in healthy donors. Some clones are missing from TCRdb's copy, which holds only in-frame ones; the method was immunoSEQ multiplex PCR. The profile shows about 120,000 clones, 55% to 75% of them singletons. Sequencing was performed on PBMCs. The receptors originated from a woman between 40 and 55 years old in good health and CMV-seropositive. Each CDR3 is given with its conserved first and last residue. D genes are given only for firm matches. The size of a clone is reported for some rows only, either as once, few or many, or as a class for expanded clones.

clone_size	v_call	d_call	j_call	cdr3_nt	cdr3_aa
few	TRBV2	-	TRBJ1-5	TGTGCCAGCAGTGATGAGGTCAATCAGCCCCAGCATTTT	CASSDEVNQPQHF
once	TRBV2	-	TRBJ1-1	TGTGCCAGCAGTGAAGGGGGGGGGCGCGGCATTGAAGCTTTCTTT	CASSEGGGRGIEAFF
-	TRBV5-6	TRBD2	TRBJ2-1	TGTGCCAGCAGCCAAGTTAGCGGGGGTCCCTCCTACAATGAGCAGTTCTTC	CASSQVSGGPSYNEQFF
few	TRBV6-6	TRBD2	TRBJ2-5	TGTGCCAGCAACCCGGGACTAGCGAGTGGAGAGACCCAGTACTTC	CASNPGLASGETQYF
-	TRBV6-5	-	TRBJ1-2	TGTGCCAGTCGCCCGACGGAGAACTATGGCTACACCTTC	CASRPTENYGYTF
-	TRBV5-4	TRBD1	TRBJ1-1	TGTGCCAGTCGGGGGACAGGGGGACTGAACACTGAAGCTTTCTTT	CASRGTGGLNTEAFF
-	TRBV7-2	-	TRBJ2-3	TGTGCCAGCAGCCCCGCGGTCACAGATACGCAGTATTTT	CASSPAVTDTQYF
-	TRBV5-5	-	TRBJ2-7	TGTGCCAGCAGCTCCCAGGGCTACGAGCAGTACTTC	CASSSQGYEQYF
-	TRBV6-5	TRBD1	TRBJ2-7	TGTGCCAGTTTCGGGACAGGGACTTACGAGCAGTACTTC	CASFGTGTYEQYF
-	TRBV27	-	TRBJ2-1	TGTGCCAGCAGTCCCGAATCCTCGCCTAACAATGAGCAGTTCTTC	CASSPESSPNNEQFF
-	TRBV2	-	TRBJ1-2	TGTGCCAGCAGTGAAGCCTCTCCTAACTATGGCTACACCTTC	CASSEASPNYGYTF
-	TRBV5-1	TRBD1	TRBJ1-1	TGCGCCAGCAGCTTGACAGGGGCGAACACTGAAGCTTTCTTT	CASSLTGANTEAFF
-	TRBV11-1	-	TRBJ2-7	TGTGCCAGCAGCCCCCTCTACGAGCAGTACTTC	CASSPLYEQYF
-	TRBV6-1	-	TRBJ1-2	TGTGCCAGCAGTGCGGCTAACTATGGCTACACCTTC	CASSAANYGYTF
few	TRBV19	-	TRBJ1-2	TGTGCCAGTACCTTCACAGGGTCTGCCTATGGCTACACCTTC	CASTFTGSAYGYTF
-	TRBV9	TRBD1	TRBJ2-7	TGTGCCAGCAGCGTAGTACAGGGGGGCGAGCAGTACTTC	CASSVVQGGEQYF
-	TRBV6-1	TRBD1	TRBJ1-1	TGTGCCAGCAGGCCGACAGGGAGTAACACTGAAGCTTTCTTT	CASRPTGSNTEAFF
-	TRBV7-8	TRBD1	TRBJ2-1	TGTGCCAGCAGCTTCTCACCGGGACAGGGCCTAAATGAGCAGTTCTTC	CASSFSPGQGLNEQFF
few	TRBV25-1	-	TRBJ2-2	TGTGCCAGCAGTGAGTGGACAGCCACCGGGGAGCTGTTTTTT	CASSEWTATGELFF
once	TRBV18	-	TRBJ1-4	TGTGCCAGCTCACCGAGGACAACTAATGAAAAACTGTTTTTT	CASSPRTTNEKLFF
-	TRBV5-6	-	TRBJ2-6	TGTGCCAGCAGCTTCGGGGTTGGCGCCAACGTCCTGACTTTC	CASSFGVGANVLTF
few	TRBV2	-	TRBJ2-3	TGTGCCAGCAGGAGGCAGAGCCTCACAGATACGCAGTATTTT	CASRRQSLTDTQYF
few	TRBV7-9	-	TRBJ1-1	TGTGCCAGCAGCTTACAGGAGGACACTGAAGCTTTCTTT	CASSLQEDTEAFF
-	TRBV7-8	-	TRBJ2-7	TGTGCCAGCAGCTTAGCGTCGGCAGGCTACGAGCAGTACTTC	CASSLASAGYEQYF
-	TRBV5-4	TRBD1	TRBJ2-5	TGTGCCAGCAGCTCCGGGACAGGGTCCCAGACCCAGTACTTC	CASSSGTGSQTQYF
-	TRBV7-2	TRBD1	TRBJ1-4	TGTGCCAGCAGCTCGACAGGGGGCCCTAATGAAAAACTGTTTTTT	CASSSTGGPNEKLFF
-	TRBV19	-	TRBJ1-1	TGTGCCAGTAGTCAACAGGTTGACACTGAAGCTTTCTTT	CASSQQVDTEAFF
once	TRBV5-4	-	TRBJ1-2	TGTGCCAGCAGCCTCCGATGGCCTGGGCACTATGGCTACACCTTC	CASSLRWPGHYGYTF
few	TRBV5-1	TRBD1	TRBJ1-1	TGCGCCAGCAGCTCACAGGGGACACCAGACACTGAAGCTTTCTTT	CASSSQGTPDTEAFF
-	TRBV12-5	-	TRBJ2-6	TGTGCTAGTTACAGCTCTGGGGCCAACGTCCTGACTTTC	CASYSSGANVLTF
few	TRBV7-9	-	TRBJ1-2	TGTGCCAGCAGCTTGGAGGGGAATGGCTACACCTTC	CASSLEGNGYTF
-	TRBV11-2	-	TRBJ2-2	TGTGCCAGCAGCCGAACTAGATACAACACCGGGGAGCTGTTTTTT	CASSRTRYNTGELFF
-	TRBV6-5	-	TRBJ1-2	TGTGCCAGCCGGGACTCAGCTAACTATGGCTACACCTTC	CASRDSANYGYTF
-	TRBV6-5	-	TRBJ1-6	TGTGCCAGCAGTTACTCGGACATGTTTAATTCACCCCTCCACTTT	CASSYSDMFNSPLHF
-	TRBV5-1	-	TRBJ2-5	TGCGCCAGCAGCGAGACAGGTTCCTACACTCCGGGAGAGACCCAGTACTTC	CASSETGSYTPGETQYF
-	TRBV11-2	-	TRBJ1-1	TGTGCCAGCAGCCAACAGCTGAACACTGAAGCTTTCTTT	CASSQQLNTEAFF
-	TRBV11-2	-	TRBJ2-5	TGTGCCAGCAGCTTAGGAGGGGGTTGGGTAGAGACCCAGTACTTC	CASSLGGGWVETQYF
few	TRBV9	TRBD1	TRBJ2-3	TGTGCCAGCAGCGAGGGGGACAGCCGTGGCACAGATACGCAGTATTTT	CASSEGDSRGTDTQYF
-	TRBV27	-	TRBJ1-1	TGTGCCAGCAAACTCCGGGGGAACACTGAAGCTTTCTTT	CASKLRGNTEAFF
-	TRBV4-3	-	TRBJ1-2	TGCGCCAGCAGCCAAGAAACACAGCTCCTTAACTATGGCTACACCTTC	CASSQETQLLNYGYTF
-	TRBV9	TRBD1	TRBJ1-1	TGTGCCAGCAGCGCACGAAGGACAGGGCTCACTGAAGCTTTCTTT	CASSARRTGLTEAFF
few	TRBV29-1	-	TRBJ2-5	TGCAGCGCTGGTGGACAGAGCCAAGAGACCCAGTACTTC	CSAGGQSQETQYF
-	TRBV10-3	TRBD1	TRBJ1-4	TGTGCCATCAGAGGGGACAGTGTTAATGAAAAACTGTTTTTT	CAIRGDSVNEKLFF
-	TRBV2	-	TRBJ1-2	TGTGCCAGCACTGAGGACAGCTGGGACACTAACTATGGCTACACCTTC	CASTEDSWDTNYGYTF
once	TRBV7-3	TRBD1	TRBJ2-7	TGTGCCAGCAGCTCAACAGGGGACGAGCAGTACTTC	CASSSTGDEQYF
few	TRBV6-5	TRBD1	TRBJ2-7	TGTGCCAGCAGAACCGGGACAGGGTTGTACGAGCAGTACTTC	CASRTGTGLYEQYF
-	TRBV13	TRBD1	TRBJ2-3	TGTGCCAGCCAGGGCTCAGGGGGCGGTGGAGGCACAGATACGCAGTATTTT	CASQGSGGGGGTDTQYF
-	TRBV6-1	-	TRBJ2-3	TGTGCCAGCAGTATTCTAGCGCCAGATACGCAGTATTTT	CASSILAPDTQYF
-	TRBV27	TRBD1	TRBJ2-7	TGTGCCAGCAGTAGGACAGGGGGCAGCTACGAGCAGTACTTC	CASSRTGGSYEQYF
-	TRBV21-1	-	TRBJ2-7	TGTGCCAGCAGCAAGCTTATGACACCCCACTACGAGCAGTACTTC	CASSKLMTPHYEQYF
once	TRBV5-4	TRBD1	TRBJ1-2	TGTGCCAGCAGCTTTCAGGGGGCAGGGTTTGGCTACACCTTC	CASSFQGAGFGYTF
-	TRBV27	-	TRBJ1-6	TGTGCCAGCAGTTTCCTAGGGGGGGGGCATTCACCCCTCCACTTT	CASSFLGGGHSPLHF
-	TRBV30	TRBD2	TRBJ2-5	TGTGCCTGGAGGACTAGCGGGGGGGCTTTGGTTGAGACCCAGTACTTC	CAWRTSGGALVETQYF
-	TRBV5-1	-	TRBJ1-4	TGCGCCAGCAGCACCCTAGGGGACTCAACTAATGAAAAACTGTTTTTT	CASSTLGDSTNEKLFF
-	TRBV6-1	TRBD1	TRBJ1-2	TGTGCCAGCAGTATCTACCAGGGGGCCTATGGCTACACCTTC	CASSIYQGAYGYTF